Listed below are T cell receptor beta chains from one sample, sequenced in a study of T cell responses to AZD1222 COVID-19 vaccine. The table came from immunoSEQ multiplex PCR; TCRdb's copy has only in-frame clones and leaves some out. The profile shows about 96,000 clones, roughly 90% of them singletons. Sample: peripheral blood, taken on day 0 of AZD1222 vaccination. Receptor source: an adult in good health. Both conserved end residues are part of each CDR3. The D gene is left open where the match is weak. Expanded clones are given a class, and other clones once, few, many or no size at all.

J gene: TRBJ2-3; D gene: TRBD2; V gene: TRBV3-1/TRBV3-2; clone size: NA; CDR3 protein: CASSQDSAGGRTQYF; CDR3 DNA: TGTGCCAGCAGCCAAGATTCCGCGGGGGGCCGCACGCAGTATTTT
J gene: TRBJ2-7; D gene: TRBD1; V gene: TRBV24-1; clone size: NA; CDR3 protein: CASSGTASYEQYF; CDR3 DNA: TGTGCCAGCTCCGGGACAGCCTCCTACGAGCAGTACTTC
J gene: TRBJ2-7; D gene: TRBD1; V gene: TRBV7-3; clone size: NA; CDR3 protein: CASRSGTGVGEQYF; CDR3 DNA: TGTGCCAGCAGGTCCGGGACAGGGGTCGGCGAGCAGTACTTC
J gene: TRBJ1-2; D gene: NA; V gene: TRBV30; clone size: NA; CDR3 protein: CAWRSPGDHYGYTF; CDR3 DNA: TGTGCCTGGAGGTCCCCAGGGGATCACTATGGCTACACCTTC
J gene: TRBJ2-7; D gene: NA; V gene: TRBV7-8; clone size: NA; CDR3 protein: CASSLRARAEQYF; CDR3 DNA: TGTGCCAGCAGCCTCAGGGCTCGGGCCGAGCAGTACTTC
J gene: TRBJ2-7; D gene: NA; V gene: TRBV5-8; clone size: NA; CDR3 protein: CASRDSYEQYF; CDR3 DNA: TGTGCCAGCAGGGACTCCTACGAGCAGTACTTC
J gene: TRBJ2-7; D gene: NA; V gene: TRBV9; clone size: NA; CDR3 protein: CASSGPVTGTYEQYF; CDR3 DNA: TGTGCCAGCAGCGGACCGGTGACAGGTACCTACGAGCAGTACTTC
J gene: TRBJ1-3; D gene: NA; V gene: TRBV7-2; clone size: NA; CDR3 protein: CASSSDSNSGNTIYF; CDR3 DNA: TGTGCCAGCAGCTCGGACAGTAACTCTGGAAACACCATATATTTT
J gene: TRBJ1-5; D gene: TRBD1; V gene: TRBV6-2/TRBV6-3; clone size: NA; CDR3 protein: CASSRDRDYSNQPQHF; CDR3 DNA: TGTGCCAGCAGTCGGGACAGGGACTATAGCAATCAGCCCCAGCATTTT
J gene: TRBJ2-5; D gene: NA; V gene: TRBV18; clone size: NA; CDR3 protein: CASSPPNQETQYF; CDR3 DNA: TGTGCCAGCTCACCACCGAATCAAGAGACCCAGTACTTC
J gene: TRBJ1-6; D gene: NA; V gene: TRBV7-8; clone size: NA; CDR3 protein: CAGQATAYNSPLHF; CDR3 DNA: TGTGCCGGGCAAGCGACAGCTTACAATTCACCCCTCCACTTT
J gene: TRBJ2-6; D gene: TRBD1; V gene: TRBV7-6; clone size: NA; CDR3 protein: CASSTTGPSGANVLTF; CDR3 DNA: TGTGCCAGCAGCACGACAGGGCCCTCTGGGGCCAACGTCCTGACTTTC
J gene: TRBJ2-2; D gene: TRBD1; V gene: TRBV10-3; clone size: NA; CDR3 protein: CAISGSGQPNTGELFF; CDR3 DNA: TGTGCCATCAGTGGGTCGGGACAGCCGAACACCGGGGAGCTGTTTTTT
J gene: TRBJ2-3; D gene: NA; V gene: TRBV3-1/TRBV3-2; clone size: NA; CDR3 protein: CASSRVSTDTQYF; CDR3 DNA: TGTGCCAGCAGCCGGGTTAGCACAGATACGCAGTATTTT
J gene: TRBJ2-3; D gene: NA; V gene: TRBV19; clone size: NA; CDR3 protein: CASSPTPVATDTQYF; CDR3 DNA: TGTGCCAGTAGTCCAACCCCGGTGGCGACAGATACGCAGTATTTT
J gene: TRBJ2-6; D gene: NA; V gene: TRBV6-2/TRBV6-3; clone size: NA; CDR3 protein: CASSGTASGANVLTF; CDR3 DNA: TGTGCCAGCAGTGGGACTGCCTCTGGGGCCAACGTCCTGACTTTC
J gene: TRBJ1-2; D gene: TRBD1; V gene: TRBV5-1; clone size: NA; CDR3 protein: CASSLEIRTGGAGGYTF; CDR3 DNA: TGCGCCAGCAGCTTGGAAATAAGGACAGGGGGCGCAGGAGGCTACACCTTC
J gene: TRBJ2-5; D gene: NA; V gene: TRBV2; clone size: NA; CDR3 protein: CASNAWETQYF; CDR3 DNA: TGTGCCAGCAATGCCTGGGAGACCCAGTACTTC
J gene: TRBJ1-1; D gene: NA; V gene: TRBV5-1; clone size: NA; CDR3 protein: CASSSAVTESEAFF; CDR3 DNA: TGCGCCAGCAGCTCCGCCGTAACGGAGAGTGAAGCTTTCTTT
J gene: TRBJ1-5; D gene: NA; V gene: TRBV25-1; clone size: NA; CDR3 protein: CASSAGTQPQHF; CDR3 DNA: TGTGCCAGCAGCGCAGGGACCCAGCCCCAGCATTTT
J gene: TRBJ2-5; D gene: TRBD2; V gene: TRBV5-6; clone size: once; CDR3 protein: CASSLIGGLAGVGGETQYF; CDR3 DNA: TGTGCCAGCAGCTTGATTGGGGGACTAGCGGGAGTTGGCGGGGAGACCCAGTACTTC
J gene: TRBJ1-4; D gene: TRBD1; V gene: TRBV7-3; clone size: NA; CDR3 protein: CAYRGMNEKLFF; CDR3 DNA: TGTGCCTACAGGGGGATGAATGAAAAACTGTTTTTT
J gene: TRBJ2-2; D gene: NA; V gene: TRBV9; clone size: NA; CDR3 protein: CASSVLPRTGNTGELFF; CDR3 DNA: TGTGCCAGCAGCGTACTCCCCCGGACGGGGAACACCGGGGAGCTGTTTTTT
J gene: TRBJ1-4; D gene: NA; V gene: TRBV12-3/TRBV12-4; clone size: NA; CDR3 protein: CASSLDGEKLFF; CDR3 DNA: TGTGCCAGCAGTTTAGACGGGGAAAAACTGTTTTTT
J gene: TRBJ1-1; D gene: TRBD1; V gene: TRBV6-5; clone size: NA; CDR3 protein: CASSRGTELNTEAFF; CDR3 DNA: TGTGCCAGCAGTCGAGGGACAGAATTAAACACTGAAGCTTTCTTT
J gene: TRBJ1-4; D gene: NA; V gene: TRBV28; clone size: NA; CDR3 protein: CASTTPSGTHEKLFF; CDR3 DNA: TGTGCCAGCACCACCCCGTCCGGGACTCATGAAAAACTGTTTTTT
J gene: TRBJ2-3; D gene: TRBD2; V gene: TRBV4-3; clone size: NA; CDR3 protein: CASSQASRLAGATDTQYF; CDR3 DNA: TGCGCCAGCAGCCAAGCGTCAAGACTAGCGGGAGCAACAGATACGCAGTATTTT
J gene: TRBJ2-3; D gene: TRBD2; V gene: TRBV7-3; clone size: NA; CDR3 protein: CASSSGPSGRLTDTQYF; CDR3 DNA: TGTGCCAGCAGCTCAGGGCCTAGCGGGAGATTGACAGATACGCAGTATTTT
J gene: TRBJ1-5; D gene: NA; V gene: TRBV7-9; clone size: NA; CDR3 protein: CASSDRGDQPQHF; CDR3 DNA: TGTGCCAGCAGCGACCGGGGGGATCAGCCCCAGCATTTT
J gene: TRBJ2-2; D gene: TRBD1; V gene: TRBV7-2; clone size: NA; CDR3 protein: CASSGGQGALNTGELFF; CDR3 DNA: TGTGCCAGCAGCGGGGGACAGGGGGCCTTGAACACCGGGGAGCTGTTTTTT
J gene: TRBJ2-7; D gene: TRBD2; V gene: TRBV10-3; clone size: NA; CDR3 protein: CAISEREGLYEQYF; CDR3 DNA: TGTGCCATCAGTGAGCGGGAGGGCCTCTACGAGCAGTACTTC
J gene: TRBJ2-7; D gene: NA; V gene: TRBV7-2; clone size: NA; CDR3 protein: CASSLARTADEQYF; CDR3 DNA: TGTGCCAGCAGCTTAGCGCGGACCGCCGACGAGCAGTACTTC
J gene: TRBJ2-3; D gene: NA; V gene: TRBV9; clone size: NA; CDR3 protein: CASRGTGADTQYF; CDR3 DNA: TGTGCCAGCAGAGGGACTGGCGCAGATACGCAGTATTTT
J gene: TRBJ2-1; D gene: NA; V gene: TRBV19; clone size: NA; CDR3 protein: CASRTDRSSYNEQFF; CDR3 DNA: TGTGCCAGTAGAACGGACCGGAGCTCCTACAATGAGCAGTTCTTC
J gene: TRBJ1-5; D gene: NA; V gene: TRBV21-1; clone size: NA; CDR3 protein: CASSADSLQPQHF; CDR3 DNA: TGTGCCAGCAGCGCAGACTCGCTTCAGCCCCAGCATTTT
J gene: TRBJ1-3; D gene: NA; V gene: TRBV7-8; clone size: NA; CDR3 protein: CASSLLSSGNTIYF; CDR3 DNA: TGTGCCAGCAGCCTTCTAAGCTCTGGAAACACCATATATTTT
J gene: TRBJ1-2; D gene: NA; V gene: TRBV20-1; clone size: NA; CDR3 protein: CSAYVFGGYTF; CDR3 DNA: TGCAGTGCGTACGTATTCGGTGGCTACACCTTC
J gene: TRBJ2-7; D gene: NA; V gene: TRBV7-2; clone size: NA; CDR3 protein: CASRGEFSFRYEQYF; CDR3 DNA: TGTGCCAGCAGGGGTGAATTCAGCTTCCGATACGAGCAGTACTTC
J gene: TRBJ2-1; D gene: NA; V gene: TRBV7-3; clone size: NA; CDR3 protein: CASSPGGAAYNEQFF; CDR3 DNA: TGTGCCAGCAGCCCAGGGGGGGCCGCCTACAATGAGCAGTTCTTC
J gene: TRBJ1-6; D gene: NA; V gene: TRBV9; clone size: NA; CDR3 protein: CASSEISGSSYNSPLHF; CDR3 DNA: TGTGCCAGCAGCGAGATCTCCGGGAGCTCCTATAATTCACCCCTCCACTTT
J gene: TRBJ1-1; D gene: NA; V gene: TRBV7-3; clone size: NA; CDR3 protein: CASRLLEETEAFF; CDR3 DNA: TGTGCCAGCAGGCTCCTAGAGGAGACTGAAGCTTTCTTT
J gene: TRBJ1-6; D gene: NA; V gene: TRBV30; clone size: NA; CDR3 protein: CAWGFREGYNSPLHF; CDR3 DNA: TGTGCCTGGGGGTTCCGGGAGGGGTATAATTCACCCCTCCACTTT
J gene: TRBJ2-3; D gene: NA; V gene: TRBV11-2; clone size: NA; CDR3 protein: CASSSGGGTDTQYF; CDR3 DNA: TGTGCCAGCAGCTCTGGGGGTGGCACAGATACGCAGTATTTT
J gene: TRBJ2-1; D gene: NA; V gene: TRBV25-1; clone size: NA; CDR3 protein: CASSERGARDEQFF; CDR3 DNA: TGTGCCAGCAGTGAACGAGGGGCTAGGGATGAGCAGTTCTTC
J gene: TRBJ2-2; D gene: TRBD2; V gene: TRBV27; clone size: NA; CDR3 protein: CASSLVLAGVLAGELFF; CDR3 DNA: TGTGCCAGCAGTTTGGTTCTAGCGGGAGTACTCGCCGGGGAGCTGTTTTTT
J gene: TRBJ2-1; D gene: NA; V gene: TRBV7-7; clone size: NA; CDR3 protein: CASSLHQGSYNEQFF; CDR3 DNA: TGTGCTAGCAGCTTACATCAGGGGTCCTACAATGAGCAGTTCTTC
J gene: TRBJ2-7; D gene: TRBD2; V gene: TRBV7-3; clone size: NA; CDR3 protein: CASSLTSGSSYEQYF; CDR3 DNA: TGTGCCAGCAGCTTAACTAGCGGGAGTTCCTACGAGCAGTACTTC
J gene: TRBJ2-7; D gene: NA; V gene: TRBV19; clone size: NA; CDR3 protein: CASSIGDNPYEQYF; CDR3 DNA: TGTGCCAGTAGTATAGGTGACAATCCCTACGAGCAGTACTTC
J gene: TRBJ2-2; D gene: NA; V gene: TRBV19; clone size: NA; CDR3 protein: CASSIGHLNTGELFF; CDR3 DNA: TGTGCCAGTAGTATAGGCCACTTGAACACCGGGGAGCTGTTTTTT
J gene: TRBJ2-1; D gene: TRBD2; V gene: TRBV4-3; clone size: NA; CDR3 protein: CASSSGGGQYNEQFF; CDR3 DNA: TGCGCCAGCAGCTCCGGGGGGGGGCAGTACAATGAGCAGTTCTTC
J gene: TRBJ1-2; D gene: TRBD1; V gene: TRBV9; clone size: once; CDR3 protein: CASSVDLRTGYYGYTF; CDR3 DNA: TGTGCCAGCAGCGTAGACCTAAGGACAGGCTACTATGGCTACACCTTC
J gene: TRBJ1-4; D gene: TRBD1; V gene: TRBV6-1; clone size: medium-sized; CDR3 protein: CASSERQGSYEKLFF; CDR3 DNA: TGTGCCAGCAGTGAGCGACAGGGAAGCTACGAAAAACTGTTTTTT
J gene: TRBJ2-3; D gene: TRBD2; V gene: TRBV19; clone size: NA; CDR3 protein: CASSIGAGGRTDTQYF; CDR3 DNA: TGTGCCAGTAGTATAGGTGCGGGAGGACGCACAGATACGCAGTATTTT
J gene: TRBJ2-2; D gene: NA; V gene: TRBV7-2; clone size: NA; CDR3 protein: CASSSRGTPKITGELFF; CDR3 DNA: TGTGCCAGCAGCTCCCGGGGGACCCCGAAGATTACCGGGGAGCTGTTTTTT
J gene: TRBJ2-3; D gene: NA; V gene: TRBV18; clone size: NA; CDR3 protein: CASSPGPSQADTQYF; CDR3 DNA: TGTGCCAGCTCACCTGGGCCTTCTCAGGCCGATACGCAGTATTTT
J gene: TRBJ2-2; D gene: NA; V gene: TRBV6-2/TRBV6-3; clone size: NA; CDR3 protein: CASSYSGAPGELFF; CDR3 DNA: TGTGCCAGCAGTTACTCAGGGGCCCCCGGGGAGCTGTTTTTT
J gene: TRBJ1-1; D gene: NA; V gene: TRBV7-9; clone size: NA; CDR3 protein: CASSLVGDTEAFF; CDR3 DNA: TGTGCCAGCAGCTTAGTGGGGGACACTGAAGCTTTCTTT